This T cell receptor (beta chain) derives from a study of blood T cells in healthy people across ages. In regard to this clonotype: The antigen remains undetermined.

Study results and limitations: Researchers deemed the diversity estimates from one million T cells underestimates. Naive T cell percentage showed a strong correlation with the diversity of TCR beta.

A second PCR of roughly 7 to 11 cycles used a sample-barcoded 5' primer and a J-beta primer mix. TCRdb called the 5' RACE reads again in MiXCR, with one record for every CDR3 protein. Here the sample spans 870,000 or so distinct CDR3 sequences, around 28% being singletons. Sequenced: blood. The sequence came from a woman aged 80 or over in good health.

CDR3 nucleotides: TGTGCCAGCAGCTCCCCGGATAAGTCGATGTATGAGCAGTTCTTC. Translated: CASSSPDKSMYEQFF. The chain is built from TRBV7-2 and TRBJ2-1; D remains ambiguous. Between the trimmed V and J ends, which lost 4 bases and 8 bases, there was a span of 18 bases. The CDR3 spans 15 residues. CDR1 and CDR2 (germline): SGHTA, FQGNSA.